This T cell receptor (beta chain) was sequenced during a study of blood T cell repertoires in COVID-19. The overall study: Italy, Spain and the United States were the sources of the convalescent and acute COVID-19 samples. PBMCs, B-cell-depleted T cells, or T cells were the source of the cDNA or gDNA that made up the material.

With V trimmed by 1 base and J by 13 bases, 5 bases remained unmatched. The CDR3 loop spans 13 amino acids. CDR1 and CDR2 (germline): SGHTA, FQGNSA. As handled by the study authors: Reference gene primer amplification gave estimated nucleated cell counts. Data came from immunoSEQ multiplex PCR; TCRdb stores just in-frame clones and leaves some out. V and J calls and clone size are those listed in that table; D and trimming were worked out from the DNA. The profile shows 90,000 to 100,000 clones, over 70% of them singletons. This clonotype was obtained from a man aged 60 to 75 with acute or convalescent COVID-19. The sequenced material came from peripheral blood. The chain has TRBV7-2 and TRBJ2-2; 8 nucleotides line up with TRBD1. CDR3 DNA sequence: TGTGCCAGCAGCTTAGGGACAGGGTTTTGGCTGTTTTTT. Translating gives CASSLGTGFWLFF.